This TCR beta chain derives from a study of blood T cell repertoires in COVID-19. About the research overall: Samples taken during acute and convalescent COVID-19 were collected in the United States, Italy and Spain. Sources were T cells, B-cell-depleted T cells, or PBMCs; the material itself was cDNA or gDNA.

Original processing methods: Nucleated cell counts were estimated from reference gene primer amplification. Using immunoSEQ multiplex PCR, the repertoire was profiled, and TCRdb retains in-frame clones only, with some absent. The DNA gave D and trimming, while V, J and clone size come from that table. Of some 190,000 clones listed, around 90% were seen once; the top ten hold about 1.5%. The CDR3 sequence is 13 residues long. In germline, CDR1 is SQVTM, CDR2 ANQGSEA. The germline V and J ends were trimmed by 6 bases and 1 base, with 9 bases remaining between them. The chain uses TRBV29-1 and TRBJ2-2; D is perhaps TRBD1 (5 bases). This clonotype was sampled from a man aged 18-30 years with active or convalescent COVID-19. Source material: peripheral blood. CDR3 in amino acids: CSVGHLNTGELFF. Here the CDR3 DNA reads TGCAGCGTCGGACACTTGAACACCGGGGAGCTGTTTTTT.